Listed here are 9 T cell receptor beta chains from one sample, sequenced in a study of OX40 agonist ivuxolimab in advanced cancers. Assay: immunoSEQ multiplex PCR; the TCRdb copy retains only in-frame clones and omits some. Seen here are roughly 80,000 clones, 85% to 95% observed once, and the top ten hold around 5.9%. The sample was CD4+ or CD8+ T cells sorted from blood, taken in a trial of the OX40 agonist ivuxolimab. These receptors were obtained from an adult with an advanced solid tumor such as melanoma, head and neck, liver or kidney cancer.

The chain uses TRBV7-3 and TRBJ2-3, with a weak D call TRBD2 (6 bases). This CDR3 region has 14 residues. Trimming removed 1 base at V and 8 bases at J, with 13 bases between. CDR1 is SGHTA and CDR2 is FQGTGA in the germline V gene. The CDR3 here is CASSLIGGTSTQYF. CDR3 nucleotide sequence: TGTGCCAGCAGCTTAATCGGGGGAACGAGTACGCAGTATTTT.

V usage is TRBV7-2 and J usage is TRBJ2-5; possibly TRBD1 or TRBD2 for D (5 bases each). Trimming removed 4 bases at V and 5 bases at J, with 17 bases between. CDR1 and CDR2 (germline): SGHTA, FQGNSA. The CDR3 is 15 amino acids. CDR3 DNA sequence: TGTGCCAGCAGCTATGGGACGGGGTTGGGGGAGACCCAGTACTTC. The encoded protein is CASSYGTGLGETQYF. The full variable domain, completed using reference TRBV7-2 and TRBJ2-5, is GAGVSQSPSNKVTEKGKDVELRCDPISGHTALYWYRQSLGQGLEFLIYFQGNSAPDKSGLPSDRFSAERTGGSVSTLTIQRTQQEDSAVYLCASSYGTGLGETQYFGPGTRLLVL.

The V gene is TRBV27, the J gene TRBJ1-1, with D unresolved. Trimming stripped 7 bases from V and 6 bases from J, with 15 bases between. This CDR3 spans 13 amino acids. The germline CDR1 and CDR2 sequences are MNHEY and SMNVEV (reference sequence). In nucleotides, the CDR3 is TGTGCCAGCACCCCCGGTTATGGGGCTGAAGCTTTCTTT. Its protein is CASTPGYGAEAFF.

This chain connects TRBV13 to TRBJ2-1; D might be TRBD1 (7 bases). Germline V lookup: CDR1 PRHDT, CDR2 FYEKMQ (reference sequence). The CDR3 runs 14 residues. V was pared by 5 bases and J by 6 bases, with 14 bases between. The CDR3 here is CASSGGGARNEQFF. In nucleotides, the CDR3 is TGTGCCAGCAGCGGAGGGGGCGCCCGCAATGAGCAGTTCTTC.

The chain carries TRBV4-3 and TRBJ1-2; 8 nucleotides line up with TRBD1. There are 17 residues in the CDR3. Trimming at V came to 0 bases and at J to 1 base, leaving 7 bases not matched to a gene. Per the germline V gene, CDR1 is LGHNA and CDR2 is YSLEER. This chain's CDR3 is CASSQEFGTGSNYGYTF. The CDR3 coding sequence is TGCGCCAGCAGCCAAGAGTTTGGGACAGGTAGTAACTATGGCTACACCTTC.

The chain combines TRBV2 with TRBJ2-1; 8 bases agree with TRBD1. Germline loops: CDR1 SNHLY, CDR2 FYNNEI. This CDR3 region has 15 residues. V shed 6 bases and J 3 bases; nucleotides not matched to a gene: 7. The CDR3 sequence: CASSATGALYNEQFF. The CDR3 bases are TGTGCCAGCAGCGCGACAGGGGCCCTCTACAATGAGCAGTTCTTC. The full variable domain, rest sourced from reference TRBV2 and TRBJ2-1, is EPEVTQTPSHQVTQMGQEVILRCVPISNHLYFYWYRQILGQKVEFLVSFYNNEISEKSEIFDDQFSVERPDGSNFTLKIRSTKLEDSAMYFCASSATGALYNEQFFGPGTRLTVL.

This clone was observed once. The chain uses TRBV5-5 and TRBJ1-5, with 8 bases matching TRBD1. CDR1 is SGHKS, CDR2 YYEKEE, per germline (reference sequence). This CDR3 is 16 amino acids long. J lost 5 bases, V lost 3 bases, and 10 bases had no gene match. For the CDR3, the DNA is TGTGCCAGCAGCTGGTACGGACAGGGAAGAGATCAGCCCCAGCATTTT. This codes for CASSWYGQGRDQPQHF.

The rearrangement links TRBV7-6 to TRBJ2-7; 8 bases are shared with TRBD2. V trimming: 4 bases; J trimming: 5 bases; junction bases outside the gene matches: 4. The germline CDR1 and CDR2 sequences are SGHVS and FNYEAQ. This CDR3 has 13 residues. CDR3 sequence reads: CASSSSGGNEQYF. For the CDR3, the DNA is TGTGCCAGCAGCTCTTCGGGGGGGAACGAGCAGTACTTC.

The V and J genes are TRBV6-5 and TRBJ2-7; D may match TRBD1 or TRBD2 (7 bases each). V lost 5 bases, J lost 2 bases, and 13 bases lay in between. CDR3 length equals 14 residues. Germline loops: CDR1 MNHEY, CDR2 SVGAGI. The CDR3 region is CASSDREGAYEQYF. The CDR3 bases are TGTGCCAGCAGTGACAGGGAGGGGGCCTACGAGCAGTACTTC.